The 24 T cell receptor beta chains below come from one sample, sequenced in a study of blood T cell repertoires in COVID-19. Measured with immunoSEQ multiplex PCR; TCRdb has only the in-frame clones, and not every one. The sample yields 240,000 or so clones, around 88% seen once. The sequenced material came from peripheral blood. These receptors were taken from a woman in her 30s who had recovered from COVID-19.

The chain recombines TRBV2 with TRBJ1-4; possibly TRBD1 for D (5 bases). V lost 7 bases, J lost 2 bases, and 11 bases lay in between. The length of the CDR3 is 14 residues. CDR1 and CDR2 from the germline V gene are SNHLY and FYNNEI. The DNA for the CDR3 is TGTGCCAGCAACGGAGGGGACACTAATGAAAAACTGTTTTTT. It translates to CASNGGDTNEKLFF. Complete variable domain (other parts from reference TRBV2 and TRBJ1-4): EPEVTQTPSHQVTQMGQEVILRCVPISNHLYFYWYRQILGQKVEFLVSFYNNEISEKSEIFDDQFSVERPDGSNFTLKIRSTKLEDSAMYFCASNGGDTNEKLFFGSGTQLSVL.

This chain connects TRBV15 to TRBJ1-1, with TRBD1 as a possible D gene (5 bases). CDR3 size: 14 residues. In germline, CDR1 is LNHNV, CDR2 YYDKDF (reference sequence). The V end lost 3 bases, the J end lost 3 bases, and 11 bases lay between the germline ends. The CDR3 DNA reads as TGTGCCACCAGCAGGCGCACAGGAGACACTGAAGCTTTCTTT. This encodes CATSRRTGDTEAFF. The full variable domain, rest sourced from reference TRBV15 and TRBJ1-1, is DAMVIQNPRYQVTQFGKPVTLSCSQTLNHNVMYWYQQKSSQAPKLLFHYYDKDFNNEADTPDNFQSRRPNTSFCFLDIRSPGLGDTAMYLCATSRRTGDTEAFFGQGTRLTVV.

The CDR3 nucleotides are TGTGCCAGCAGTGATCCACGGGGGGCCACCGGGGAGCTGTTTTTT. Translated: CASSDPRGATGELFF. The rearrangement links TRBV25-1 to TRBJ2-2, with D maybe TRBD2 (7 bases). The germline V gene encodes CDR1 MGHDK and CDR2 SYGVNS. This CDR3 comprises 15 residues. The V end lost 3 bases, the J end lost 4 bases, and 12 bases lay between the germline ends. Variable domain in full (rest from reference TRBV25-1 and TRBJ2-2): EADIYQTPRYLVIGTGKKITLECSQTMGHDKMYWYQQDPGMELHLIHYSYGVNSTEKGDLSSESTVSRIRTEHFPLTLESARPSHTSQYLCASSDPRGATGELFFGEGSRLTVL.

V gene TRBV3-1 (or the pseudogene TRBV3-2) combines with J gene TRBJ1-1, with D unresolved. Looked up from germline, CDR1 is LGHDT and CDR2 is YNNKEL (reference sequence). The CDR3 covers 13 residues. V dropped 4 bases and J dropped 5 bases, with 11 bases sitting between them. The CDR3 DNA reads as TGTGCCAGCAGCCTCCCCAGTTTGACTGAAGCTTTCTTT. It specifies CASSLPSLTEAFF.

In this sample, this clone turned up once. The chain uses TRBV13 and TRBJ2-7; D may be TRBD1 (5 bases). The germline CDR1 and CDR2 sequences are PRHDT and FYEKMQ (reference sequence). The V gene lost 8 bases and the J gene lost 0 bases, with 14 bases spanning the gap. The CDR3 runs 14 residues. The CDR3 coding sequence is TGTGCCAGCTCCTCCTCGACAGCCTCCTACGAGCAGTACTTC. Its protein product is CASSSSTASYEQYF.

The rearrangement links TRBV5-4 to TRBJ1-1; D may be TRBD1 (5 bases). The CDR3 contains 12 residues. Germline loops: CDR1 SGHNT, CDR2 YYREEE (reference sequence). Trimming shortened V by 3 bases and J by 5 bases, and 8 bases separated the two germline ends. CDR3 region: CASSWGGTEAFF. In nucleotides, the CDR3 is TGTGCCAGCAGCTGGGGGGGTACTGAAGCTTTCTTT.

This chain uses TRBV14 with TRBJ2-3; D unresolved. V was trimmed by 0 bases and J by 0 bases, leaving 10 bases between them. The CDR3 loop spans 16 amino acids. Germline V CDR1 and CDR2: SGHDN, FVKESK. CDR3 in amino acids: CASSQEPTRSTDTQYF. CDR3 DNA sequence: TGTGCCAGCAGCCAAGAGCCGACAAGGAGCACAGATACGCAGTATTTT. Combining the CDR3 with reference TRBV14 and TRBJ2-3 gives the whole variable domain EAGVTQFPSHSVIEKGQTVTLRCDPISGHDNLYWYRRVMGKEIKFLLHFVKESKQDESGMPNNRFLAERTGGTYSTLKVQPAELEDSGVYFCASSQEPTRSTDTQYFGPGTRLTVL.

CDR3 in amino acids: CASSSTGSNNSPLHF. In DNA form, the CDR3 reads TGTGCCAGCAGCTCCACCGGGAGTAATAATTCACCCCTCCACTTT. This chain connects TRBV11-2 to TRBJ1-6, with D unclear. The CDR3 loop spans 15 amino acids. Germline V gene sequence: CDR1 SGHAT, CDR2 FQNNGV. Trimming removed 4 bases from V and 5 bases from J, with 12 bases in between.

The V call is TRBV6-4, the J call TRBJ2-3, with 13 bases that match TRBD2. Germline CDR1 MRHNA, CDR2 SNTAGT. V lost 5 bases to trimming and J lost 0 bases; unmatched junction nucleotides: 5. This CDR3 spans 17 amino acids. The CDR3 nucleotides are TGTGCCAGCAGTCGACTAGCGGGGGGCTCTAGCACAGATACGCAGTATTTT. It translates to CASSRLAGGSSTDTQYF.

The CDR3 here is CASSFQTPGQGGPDYGYTF. CDR3 in DNA: TGTGCCAGCAGTTTCCAAACGCCGGGACAGGGAGGACCGGACTATGGCTACACCTTC. The rearrangement joins TRBV27 to TRBJ1-2; 9 bases line up with TRBD1. The ends lost 3 bases at V and 3 bases at J; junction bases unmatched: 17. Germline-derived CDR1 and CDR2 are MNHEY and SMNVEV (reference sequence). The CDR3 consists of 19 residues.

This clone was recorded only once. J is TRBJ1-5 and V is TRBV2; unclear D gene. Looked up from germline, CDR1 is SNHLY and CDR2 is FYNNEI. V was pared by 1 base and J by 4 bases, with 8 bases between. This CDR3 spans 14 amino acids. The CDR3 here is CASSEDRVNQPQHF. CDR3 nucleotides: TGTGCCAGCAGTGAAGATCGGGTTAATCAGCCCCAGCATTTT.

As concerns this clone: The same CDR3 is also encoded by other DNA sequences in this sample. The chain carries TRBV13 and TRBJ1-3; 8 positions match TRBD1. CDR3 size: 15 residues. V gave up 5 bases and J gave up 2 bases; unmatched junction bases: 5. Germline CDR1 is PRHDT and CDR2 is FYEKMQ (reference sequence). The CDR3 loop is CASSPRTGTGNTIYF. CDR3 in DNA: TGTGCCAGCAGCCCGAGGACAGGGACTGGAAACACCATATATTTT. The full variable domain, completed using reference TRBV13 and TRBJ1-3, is AAGVIQSPRHLIKEKRETATLKCYPIPRHDTVYWYQQGPGQDPQFLISFYEKMQSDKGSIPDRFSAQQFSDYHSELNMSSLELGDSALYFCASSPRTGTGNTIYFGEGSWLTVV.

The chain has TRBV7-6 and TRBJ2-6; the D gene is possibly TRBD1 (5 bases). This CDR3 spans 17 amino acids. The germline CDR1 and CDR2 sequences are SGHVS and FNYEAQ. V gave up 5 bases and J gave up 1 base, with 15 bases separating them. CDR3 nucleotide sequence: TGTGCCAGCAGCAAAATCGAAGGGGATTCTGGGGCCAACGTCCTGACTTTC. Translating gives CASSKIEGDSGANVLTF.

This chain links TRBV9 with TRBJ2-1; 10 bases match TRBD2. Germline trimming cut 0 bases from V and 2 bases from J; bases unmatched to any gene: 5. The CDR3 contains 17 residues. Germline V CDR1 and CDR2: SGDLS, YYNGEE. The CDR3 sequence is CASSVDSSGGAYNEQFF. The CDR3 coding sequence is TGTGCCAGCAGCGTAGATTCCAGCGGGGGGGCCTACAATGAGCAGTTCTTC. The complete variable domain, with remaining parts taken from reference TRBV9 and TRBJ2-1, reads DSGVTQTPKHLITATGQRVTLRCSPRSGDLSVYWYQQSLDQGLQFLIQYYNGEERAKGNILERFSAQQFPDLHSELNLSSLELGDSALYFCASSVDSSGGAYNEQFFGPGTRLTVL.

The CDR3 DNA reads TGTGCCACCAGCAGAAACAGGGGATTCTCGAACTCTGGGGCCAACGTCCTGACTTTC. Translation: CATSRNRGFSNSGANVLTF. The chain joins TRBV15 to TRBJ2-6, with 7 bases lining up with TRBD1. Trimming took 2 bases from V and 0 from J; bases not matched to a gene: 10. The CDR3 is made up of 19 amino acids. Germline V gene sequence: CDR1 LNHNV, CDR2 YYDKDF (reference sequence).

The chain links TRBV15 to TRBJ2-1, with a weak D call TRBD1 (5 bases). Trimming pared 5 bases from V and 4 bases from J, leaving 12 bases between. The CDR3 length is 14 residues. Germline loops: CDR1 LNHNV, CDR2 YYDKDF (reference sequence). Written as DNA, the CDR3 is TGTGCCACCAGCGGGGCAGGGCCGTACAATGAGCAGTTCTTC. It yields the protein CATSGAGPYNEQFF.

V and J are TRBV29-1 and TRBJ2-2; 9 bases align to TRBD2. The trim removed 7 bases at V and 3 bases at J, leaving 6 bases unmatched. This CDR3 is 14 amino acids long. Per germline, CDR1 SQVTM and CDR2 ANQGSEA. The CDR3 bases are TGCAGCGGCAGAGCGGGGGGTCACACCGGGGAGCTGTTTTTT. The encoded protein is CSGRAGGHTGELFF.

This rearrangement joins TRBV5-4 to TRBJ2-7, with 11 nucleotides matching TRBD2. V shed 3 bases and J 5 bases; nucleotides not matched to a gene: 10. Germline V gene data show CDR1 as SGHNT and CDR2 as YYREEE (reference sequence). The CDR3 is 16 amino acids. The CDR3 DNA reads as TGTGCCAGCAGCTCCCCGACTAGCGGGGCTATAAACGAGCAGTACTTC. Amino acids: CASSSPTSGAINEQYF.

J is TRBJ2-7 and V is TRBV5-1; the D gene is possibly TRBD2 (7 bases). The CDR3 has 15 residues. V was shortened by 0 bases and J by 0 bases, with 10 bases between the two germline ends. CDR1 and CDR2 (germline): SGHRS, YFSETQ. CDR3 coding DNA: TGCGCCAGCAGCTTGGACGGGGGGCCCTCCTACGAGCAGTACTTC. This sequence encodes CASSLDGGPSYEQYF.

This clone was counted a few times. CDR3 amino acids: CASSQIRFSTGVDTEAFF. For the CDR3, the DNA is TGTGCCAGCAGTCAGATTAGGTTTTCGACAGGGGTAGACACTGAAGCTTTCTTT. The chain joins TRBV6-6 to TRBJ1-1, with TRBD1 matching 8 bases. Germline assignment: CDR1 MNHNY and CDR2 SVGAGI (reference sequence). The CDR3 has 18 residues. Trimming took 5 bases from V and 3 from J; bases not matched to a gene: 17.

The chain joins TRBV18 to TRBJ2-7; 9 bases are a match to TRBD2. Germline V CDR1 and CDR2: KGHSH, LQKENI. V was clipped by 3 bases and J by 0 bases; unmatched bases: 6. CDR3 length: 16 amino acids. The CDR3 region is CASSPIAGALSYEQYF. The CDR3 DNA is TGTGCCAGCTCACCCATAGCGGGGGCCCTCTCCTACGAGCAGTACTTC. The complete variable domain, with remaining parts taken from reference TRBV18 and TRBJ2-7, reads NAGVMQNPRHLVRRRGQEARLRCSPMKGHSHVYWYRQLPEEGLKFMVYLQKENIIDESGMPKERFSAEFPKEGPSILRIQQVVRGDSAAYFCASSPIAGALSYEQYFGPGTRLTVT.

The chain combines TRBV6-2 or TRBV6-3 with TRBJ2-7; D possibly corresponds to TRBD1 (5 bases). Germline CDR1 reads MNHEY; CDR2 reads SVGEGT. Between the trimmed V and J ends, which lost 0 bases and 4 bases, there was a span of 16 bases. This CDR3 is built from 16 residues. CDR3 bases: TGTGCCAGCAGTTACTCGCGCTCCCGACAGTTTTACGAGCAGTACTTC. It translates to CASSYSRSRQFYEQYF.

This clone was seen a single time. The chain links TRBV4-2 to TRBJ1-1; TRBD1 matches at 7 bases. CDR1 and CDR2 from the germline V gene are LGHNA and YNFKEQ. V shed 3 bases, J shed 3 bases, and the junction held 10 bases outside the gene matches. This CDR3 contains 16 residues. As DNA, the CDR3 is TGTGCCAGCAGCCAGGCAGGGGGTATGAGGTACACTGAAGCTTTCTTT. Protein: CASSQAGGMRYTEAFF.

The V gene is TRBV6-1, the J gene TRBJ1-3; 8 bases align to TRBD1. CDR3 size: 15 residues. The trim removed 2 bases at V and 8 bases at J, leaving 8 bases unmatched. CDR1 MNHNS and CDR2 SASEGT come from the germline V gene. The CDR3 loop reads CASSEPGTGQHTIYF. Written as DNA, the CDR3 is TGTGCCAGCAGTGAACCCGGGACAGGTCAACACACCATATATTTT.